This passage covers 31 T cell receptor beta chains from one sample sequenced in a study of OX40 agonist ivuxolimab in advanced cancers. Measured with immunoSEQ multiplex PCR; TCRdb has only the in-frame clones, and not every one. This sample carries 100,000 or so clones, about 96% of them seen once, and the ten largest clones take roughly 2.1%. The source material was CD4+ or CD8+ T cells sorted from blood, sampled in a trial of the OX40 agonist ivuxolimab. Every receptor here comes from an adult with an advanced solid tumor such as melanoma, head and neck, liver or kidney cancer.

V usage is TRBV4-3 and J usage is TRBJ2-3; 13 positions agree with TRBD2. CDR3 length equals 19 residues. Germline assignment: CDR1 LGHNA and CDR2 YSLEER. The V and J ends lost 0 bases and 6 bases, in that order; junction bases with no gene match: 12. The CDR3 region is CASSQEGLGGTSGTDTQYF. CDR3 DNA sequence: TGCGCCAGCAGCCAAGAAGGTCTCGGGGGGACTAGCGGGACCGATACGCAGTATTTT.

V and J are TRBV19 and TRBJ2-1; TRBD1 might be the D (6 bases). Germline V gene lookup returns CDR1 LNHDA and CDR2 SQIVND (reference sequence). The V gene lost 5 bases and the J gene lost 3 bases, with 8 bases spanning the gap. This CDR3 spans 13 amino acids. In DNA form, the CDR3 reads TGTGCCAGTAGTCGGGACAACTACAATGAGCAGTTCTTC. Its protein product is CASSRDNYNEQFF.

The chain uses TRBV7-9 and TRBJ2-7, with 10 bases lining up with TRBD2. The J segment lost 2 bases and the V segment lost 0 bases, leaving 4 bases of the junction unmatched. The CDR3 sequence is 16 residues long. Germline V gene data show CDR1 as SEHNR and CDR2 as FQNEAQ (reference sequence). CDR3 in amino acids: CASSLALAGGTYEQYF. The DNA for the CDR3 is TGTGCCAGCAGCTTAGCCTTAGCGGGGGGTACCTACGAGCAGTACTTC.

V and J are TRBV6-4 and TRBJ1-1, with 8 nucleotides matching TRBD1. With 8 bases clipped from V and 1 base from J, the junction kept 6 bases outside the gene matches. This CDR3 spans 14 amino acids. The germline gives CDR1 MRHNA, CDR2 SNTAGT. Here the CDR3 DNA reads TGTGCCAGCCGAAGGACAGGGCGGAACACTGAAGCTTTCTTT. Residues: CASRRTGRNTEAFF.

The rearrangement uses TRBV30 and TRBJ2-1; D is possibly TRBD1 or TRBD2 (6 bases each). Trimming removed 0 bases at V and 8 bases at J, with 11 bases between. Germline V lookup: CDR1 GTSNPN, CDR2 SVGIG (reference sequence). The CDR3 totals 13 residues. CDR3 bases: TGTGCCTGGAGTGTACCGGGGGCTCATGAGCAGTTCTTC. It encodes CAWSVPGAHEQFF.

The V gene is TRBV5-1, the J gene TRBJ2-3; perhaps TRBD1 as D (6 bases). Between the trimmed V and J ends, which lost 0 bases and 5 bases, there was a span of 10 bases. CDR3 length equals 14 residues. CDR1 SGHRS and CDR2 YFSETQ come from the germline V gene. The CDR3 DNA follows: TGCGCCAGCAGCTTGGACAGGGATGTAGATACGCAGTATTTT. Encoded protein: CASSLDRDVDTQYF.

The CDR3, as DNA: TGCGCCAGCAGCCCCGAGAGTCAGGTATCCTACAATGAGCAGTTCTTC. Its protein is CASSPESQVSYNEQFF. The gene calls are TRBV4-1 and TRBJ2-1; the D is unclear. Trimming removed 4 bases at V and 1 base at J, with 14 bases between. The CDR3 is made up of 16 amino acids. The germline CDR1 and CDR2 sequences are MGHRA and YSYEKL.

This sequence joins TRBV27 and TRBJ1-4, with TRBD1 as a possible D gene (5 bases). The CDR3 is 15 residues long. V lost 5 bases, J lost 0 bases, and 10 bases lay in between. The germline V gene has CDR1 MNHEY and CDR2 SMNVEV (reference sequence). CDR3 coding DNA: TGTGCCAGCAGTCTTCAGGGAGCAACTAATGAAAAACTGTTTTTT. Its protein is CASSLQGATNEKLFF.

The genes are TRBV4-1 and TRBJ2-7, with D uncertain. Trimming shortened V by 9 bases and J by 0 bases, and 12 bases separated the two germline ends. CDR1 is MGHRA and CDR2 is YSYEKL in the germline V gene. The CDR3 consists of 13 residues. CDR3 residues: CASAGPDSYEQYF. For the CDR3, the DNA is TGCGCCAGTGCCGGGCCGGACTCCTACGAGCAGTACTTC.

This rearrangement joins TRBV9 to TRBJ1-1; D gene uncertain. With 0 bases removed from V and 0 bases from J, the gap between germline ends came to 9 bases. Germline loops: CDR1 SGDLS, CDR2 YYNGEE. The CDR3 covers 15 residues. CDR3 amino acids: CASSVAGVMNTEAFF. The CDR3 DNA is TGTGCCAGCAGCGTAGCAGGTGTGATGAACACTGAAGCTTTCTTT.

V and J are TRBV5-1 and TRBJ2-1, with a tentative D call TRBD1 (6 bases). The CDR3 has 15 amino acids. CDR1 and CDR2 from the germline V gene are SGHRS and YFSETQ. Trimming left V 2 bases short and J 5 bases short, with 14 bases between. This CDR3 reads CASSFNFGQNNEQFF. The CDR3 coding sequence is TGCGCCAGCAGCTTTAATTTCGGACAGAACAATGAGCAGTTCTTC.

The chain recombines TRBV27 with TRBJ2-7; D unclear. The CDR3 spans 14 residues. CDR1 is MNHEY and CDR2 is SMNVEV in the germline V gene (reference sequence). V was shortened by 10 bases and J by 2 bases, with 18 bases between the two germline ends. The CDR3 region has the DNA TGTGCCACCAGACAAGTACCTGAAGCCTACGAGCAGTACTTC. Encoded protein: CATRQVPEAYEQYF.

The genes are TRBV27 and TRBJ1-2; D might be TRBD1 (6 bases). This CDR3 contains 15 residues. The germline CDR1 and CDR2 sequences are MNHEY and SMNVEV (reference sequence). Trimming took 2 bases from V and 3 from J, leaving 13 bases between them. The CDR3 sequence is CASSLDYTGHYGYTF. The CDR3 DNA reads as TGTGCCAGCAGTTTAGACTACACAGGGCACTATGGCTACACCTTC.

The V and J genes are TRBV30 and TRBJ1-1; possible D gene TRBD1, 5 bases. The CDR3 loop spans 13 amino acids. Germline V lookup: CDR1 GTSNPN, CDR2 SVGIG (reference sequence). With 4 bases removed from V and 2 bases from J, the gap between germline ends came to 11 bases. CDR3 sequence: CAWIARANTEAFF. CDR3 DNA: TGTGCCTGGATCGCCAGGGCTAACACTGAAGCTTTCTTT.

The J gene is TRBJ1-1, the V gene TRBV28; D ambiguous. V lost 3 bases and J 8 bases, leaving 10 bases between the germline ends. This CDR3 is 12 amino acids long. Germline loops: CDR1 MDHEN, CDR2 SYDVKM. The CDR3 reads CASSFSGSEAFF. CDR3 nucleotides: TGTGCCAGCAGTTTTTCGGGAAGCGAAGCTTTCTTT.

This clone has just one count. The chain couples TRBV6-5 to TRBJ2-1; 9 positions match TRBD1. Germline values: CDR1 MNHEY, CDR2 SVGAGI. V was pared by 0 bases and J by 5 bases, with 2 bases of the junction left unmatched. The CDR3 totals 15 residues. This chain's CDR3 is CASSYSWDRDNEQFF. CDR3 nucleotide sequence: TGTGCCAGCAGTTACTCGTGGGACAGGGACAATGAGCAGTTCTTC.

This clone is categorized as medium-sized. The gene calls are TRBV7-8 and TRBJ1-5; maybe TRBD1 (6 bases). V shed 2 bases and J shed 6 bases, with 14 bases lying between them. The CDR3 runs 15 residues. Germline assignment: CDR1 SGHVS and CDR2 FQNEAQ. For the CDR3, the DNA is TGTGCCAGCAGCTTATTTCAGGGGCCGTCTCAGCCCCAGCATTTT. Protein sequence: CASSLFQGPSQPQHF.

The genes are TRBV27 and TRBJ2-7; D is unclear. V lost 4 bases and J lost 5, with 12 bases in between. The germline V gene encodes CDR1 MNHEY and CDR2 SMNVEV (reference sequence). The CDR3 runs 13 residues. The CDR3 DNA reads TGTGCCAGCAGTTCCCCCTGGCGCGACGAGCAGTACTTC. The encoded protein is CASSSPWRDEQYF.

CDR3: CASRGNYNSPLHF. The CDR3 bases are TGTGCCAGCAGAGGGAATTATAATTCACCCCTCCACTTT. The rearrangement uses TRBV28 and TRBJ1-6; D is unresolved. Germline V gives CDR1 MDHEN, CDR2 SYDVKM. Between the trimmed V and J ends, which lost 6 bases and 4 bases, there was a span of 7 bases. The CDR3 length is 13 residues.

This clone has a single count. J is TRBJ2-2 and V is TRBV5-4, with D perhaps matching TRBD1 (6 bases). The germline CDR1 and CDR2 sequences are SGHNT and YYREEE (reference sequence). The V end was cut by 3 bases, the J end by 3 bases, with 6 bases between. CDR3 length equals 13 residues. The CDR3 DNA reads as TGTGCCAGCAGCTCAGGGGACACCGGGGAGCTGTTTTTT. Encoded protein: CASSSGDTGELFF.

This chain links TRBV9 with TRBJ2-7; 8 bases line up with TRBD2. J lost 3 bases, V lost 1 base, and 0 bases had no gene match. From germline, CDR1 is SGDLS and CDR2 YYNGEE. CDR3 size: 13 residues. The CDR3 region has the DNA TGTGCCAGCAGCGTACTAGCGGGCTACGAGCAGTACTTC. This translates into CASSVLAGYEQYF.

This clone was found once. The chain carries TRBV6-6 and TRBJ2-1; 9 bases fit TRBD1. Losses at the gene ends were 6 bases for V and 6 bases for J; bases not matched to a gene: 9. Germline CDR1 MNHNY, CDR2 SVGAGI (reference sequence). CDR3 size: 15 residues. The CDR3, as DNA: TGTGCCAGCAGCCACGGACAGGGGTATGTCAATGAGCAGTTCTTC. Amino acid sequence: CASSHGQGYVNEQFF.

The rearrangement uses TRBV9 and TRBJ2-7; tentatively, D is TRBD1 or TRBD2 (5 bases each). Germline CDR1 reads SGDLS; CDR2 reads YYNGEE. Trimming left V 0 bases short and J 3 bases short, with 10 bases between. The CDR3 spans 14 residues. CDR3 DNA: TGTGCCAGCAGCGTAGGAGTGGGGGACTACGAGCAGTACTTC. It codes for CASSVGVGDYEQYF.

The gene calls are TRBV4-3 and TRBJ2-3; D perhaps matches TRBD1 (5 bases). Germline lookup yields CDR1 LGHNA and CDR2 YSLEER. The CDR3 spans 13 residues. Trimming removed 0 bases at V and 7 bases at J, with 8 bases between. The CDR3 loop reads CASSQDPGHTQYF. CDR3 coding DNA: TGCGCCAGCAGCCAAGATCCAGGGCATACGCAGTATTTT.

The chain has TRBV7-9 and TRBJ2-3; a weak D match, TRBD2 (6 bases). The CDR3 spans 17 residues. Germline V gives CDR1 SEHNR, CDR2 FQNEAQ (reference sequence). The germline V and J ends were trimmed by 5 bases and 4 bases, with 22 bases remaining between them. CDR3 sequence reads: CASSTRGSGRASDTQYF. The CDR3 nucleotides read TGTGCCAGCAGCACACGAGGGTCCGGGAGAGCCTCAGATACGCAGTATTTT.

The gene calls are TRBV19 and TRBJ1-4, with unresolved D. Germline V CDR1 and CDR2: LNHDA, SQIVND (reference sequence). The CDR3 is made up of 10 amino acids. Between the trimmed V and J ends, which lost 7 bases and 7 bases, there was a span of 4 bases. The CDR3 nucleotides are TGTGCCAGTATACGTGAAAAACTGTTTTTT. It encodes CASIREKLFF.

This chain joins TRBV6-5 and TRBJ1-1; a possible D gene is TRBD1 (6 bases). In germline, CDR1 is MNHEY, CDR2 SVGAGI. The CDR3 loop spans 16 amino acids. V lost 4 bases to trimming and J lost 3 bases, with 18 bases between them. Here the CDR3 DNA reads TGTGCCAGCAGTTTGGGTTCAGGGGATTCGTACACTGAAGCTTTCTTT. Residues: CASSLGSGDSYTEAFF.

The chain uses TRBV10-3 and TRBJ2-5, with 8 bases aligning to TRBD1. V trimming: 0 bases; J trimming: 5 bases; junction bases outside the gene matches: 2. Germline lookup yields CDR1 ENHRY and CDR2 SYGVKD. The CDR3 is 14 amino acids. The CDR3 protein is CAISESGTGETQYF. CDR3 bases: TGTGCCATCAGTGAGTCCGGGACAGGCGAGACCCAGTACTTC.

V and J are TRBV27 and TRBJ2-7; D is uncertain. Germline V gene sequence: CDR1 MNHEY, CDR2 SMNVEV (reference sequence). V lost 5 bases to trimming and J lost 3 bases, with 17 bases between them. The CDR3 is 15 amino acids. The CDR3, as DNA: TGTGCCAGCAGTCTCTCCCGGCCGACTGTCTACGAGCAGTACTTC. This translates into CASSLSRPTVYEQYF.

This clone was counted once. The chain couples TRBV18 to TRBJ1-1, with 8 bases identical to TRBD1. V shed 6 bases and J 6 bases; nucleotides not matched to a gene: 6. Germline assignment: CDR1 KGHSH and CDR2 LQKENI. This CDR3 spans 13 amino acids. CDR3 bases: TGTGCCAGCTCTGACAGGGGAGACCCTGAAGCTTTCTTT. It translates to CASSDRGDPEAFF.

The rearrangement links TRBV5-4 to TRBJ2-7; 9 bases align to TRBD2. Trimming took 4 bases from V and 4 from J; bases not matched to a gene: 3. The length of the CDR3 is 13 residues. Germline V gives CDR1 SGHNT, CDR2 YYREEE (reference sequence). The CDR3 sequence: CASSAGLAYEQYF. The CDR3 nucleotides read TGTGCCAGCAGCGCGGGACTAGCTTACGAGCAGTACTTC.